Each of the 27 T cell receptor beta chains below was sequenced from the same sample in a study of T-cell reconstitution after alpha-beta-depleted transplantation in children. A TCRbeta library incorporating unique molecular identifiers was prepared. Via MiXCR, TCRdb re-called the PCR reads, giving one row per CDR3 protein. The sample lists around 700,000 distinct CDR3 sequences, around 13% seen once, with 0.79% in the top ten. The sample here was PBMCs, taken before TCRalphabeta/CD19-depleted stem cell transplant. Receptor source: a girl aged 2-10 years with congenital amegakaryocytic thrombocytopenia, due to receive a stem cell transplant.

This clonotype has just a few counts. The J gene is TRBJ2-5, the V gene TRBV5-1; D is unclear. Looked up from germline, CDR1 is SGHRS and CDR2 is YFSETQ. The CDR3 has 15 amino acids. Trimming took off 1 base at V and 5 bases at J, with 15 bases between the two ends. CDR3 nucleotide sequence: TGCGCCAGCAGCTTGTCGTTCCTGGGTTGGGAGACCCAGTACTTC. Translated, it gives CASSLSFLGWETQYF.

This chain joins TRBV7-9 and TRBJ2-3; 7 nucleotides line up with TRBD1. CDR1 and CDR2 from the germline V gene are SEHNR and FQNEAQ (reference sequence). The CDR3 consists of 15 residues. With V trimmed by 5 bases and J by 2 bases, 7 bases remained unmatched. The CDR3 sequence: CASSIPDRDTDTQYF. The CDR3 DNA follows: TGTGCCAGCAGCATTCCTGACAGGGACACAGATACGCAGTATTTT.

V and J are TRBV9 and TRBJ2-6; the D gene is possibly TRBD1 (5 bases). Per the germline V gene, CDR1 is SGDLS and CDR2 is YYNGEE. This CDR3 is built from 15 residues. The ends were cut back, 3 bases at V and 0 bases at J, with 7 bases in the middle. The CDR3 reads CASSGRDSGANVLTF. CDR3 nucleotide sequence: TGTGCCAGCAGCGGCAGGGACTCTGGGGCCAACGTCCTGACTTTC.

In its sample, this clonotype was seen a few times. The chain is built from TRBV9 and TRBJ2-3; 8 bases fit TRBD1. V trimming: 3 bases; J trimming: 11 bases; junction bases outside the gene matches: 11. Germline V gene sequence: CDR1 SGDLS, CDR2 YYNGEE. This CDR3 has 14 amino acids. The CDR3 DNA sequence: TGTGCCAGCAGCGAAACAGGGGGGTACATCGGGCAGTATTTT. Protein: CASSETGGYIGQYF.

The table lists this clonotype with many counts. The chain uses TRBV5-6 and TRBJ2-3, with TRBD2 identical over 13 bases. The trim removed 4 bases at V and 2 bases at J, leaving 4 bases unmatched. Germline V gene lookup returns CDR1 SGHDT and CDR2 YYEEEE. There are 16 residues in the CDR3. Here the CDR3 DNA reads TGTGCCAGCAGCAAGGGACTAGCGGGGATCACAGATACGCAGTATTTT. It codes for CASSKGLAGITDTQYF.

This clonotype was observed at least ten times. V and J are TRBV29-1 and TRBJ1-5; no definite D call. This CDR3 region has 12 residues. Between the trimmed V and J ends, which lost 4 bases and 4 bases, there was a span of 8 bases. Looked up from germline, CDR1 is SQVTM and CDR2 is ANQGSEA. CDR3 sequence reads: CSVGSQNQPQHF. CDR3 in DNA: TGCAGCGTTGGATCACAGAATCAGCCCCAGCATTTT.

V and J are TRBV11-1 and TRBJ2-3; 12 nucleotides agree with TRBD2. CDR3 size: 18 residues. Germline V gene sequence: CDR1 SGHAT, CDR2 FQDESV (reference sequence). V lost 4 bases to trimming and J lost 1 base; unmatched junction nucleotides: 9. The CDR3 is CASSSTSGSISGTDTQYF. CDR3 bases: TGTGCCAGCAGCTCGACTAGCGGGAGTATCTCTGGCACAGATACGCAGTATTTT.

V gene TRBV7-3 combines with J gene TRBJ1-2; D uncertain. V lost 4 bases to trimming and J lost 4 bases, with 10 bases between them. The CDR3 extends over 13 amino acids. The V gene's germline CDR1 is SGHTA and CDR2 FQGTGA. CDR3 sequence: CASSSLRTYGYTF. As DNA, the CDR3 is TGTGCCAGCAGCTCCCTTAGGACCTATGGCTACACCTTC.

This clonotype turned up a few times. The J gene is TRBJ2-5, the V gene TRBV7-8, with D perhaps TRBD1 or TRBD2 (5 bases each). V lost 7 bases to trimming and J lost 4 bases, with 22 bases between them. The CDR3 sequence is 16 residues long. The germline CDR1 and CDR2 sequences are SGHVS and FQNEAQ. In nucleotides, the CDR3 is TGTGCCAGCACCCCGAGGAGAGGGTCCCAGGGAGAGACCCAGTACTTC. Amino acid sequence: CASTPRRGSQGETQYF.

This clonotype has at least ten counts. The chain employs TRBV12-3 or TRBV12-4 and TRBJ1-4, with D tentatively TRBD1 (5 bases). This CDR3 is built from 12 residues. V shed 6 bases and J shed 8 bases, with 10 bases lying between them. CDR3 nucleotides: TGTGCCAGCAGCGGACATCCGGAAAAACTGTTTTTT. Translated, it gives CASSGHPEKLFF.

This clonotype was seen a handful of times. The CDR3 DNA reads as TGCGCCGCTGAGACTTATCAGCGGATTTCCTACGAGCAGTACTTC. Translated: CAAETYQRISYEQYF. This chain connects TRBV5-1 to TRBJ2-7, with D perhaps TRBD2 (5 bases). The CDR3 has 15 residues. In germline, CDR1 is SGHRS, CDR2 YFSETQ. The V end was cut by 10 bases, the J end by 1 base, with 21 bases between. The whole variable domain, filled in from reference TRBV5-1 and TRBJ2-7, reads KAGVTQTPRYLIKTRGQQVTLSCSPISGHRSVSWYQQTPGQGLQFLFEYFSETQRNKGNFPGRFSGRQFSNSRSEMNVSTLELGDSALYLCAAETYQRISYEQYFGPGTRLTVT.

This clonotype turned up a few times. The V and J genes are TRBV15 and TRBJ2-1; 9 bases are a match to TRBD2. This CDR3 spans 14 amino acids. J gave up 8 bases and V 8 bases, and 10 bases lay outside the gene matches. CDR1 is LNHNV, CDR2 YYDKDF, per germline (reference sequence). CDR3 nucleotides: TGTGCCACCGGTTCAGTAGCGGGAGATCATGAGCAGTTCTTC. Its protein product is CATGSVAGDHEQFF.

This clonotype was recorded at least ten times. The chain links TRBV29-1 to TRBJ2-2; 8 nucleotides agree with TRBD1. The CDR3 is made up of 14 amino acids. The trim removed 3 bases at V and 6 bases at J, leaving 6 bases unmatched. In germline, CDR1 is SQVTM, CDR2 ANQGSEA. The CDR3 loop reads CSVETGDVPGELFF. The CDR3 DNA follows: TGCAGCGTTGAGACAGGGGACGTTCCCGGGGAGCTGTTTTTT.

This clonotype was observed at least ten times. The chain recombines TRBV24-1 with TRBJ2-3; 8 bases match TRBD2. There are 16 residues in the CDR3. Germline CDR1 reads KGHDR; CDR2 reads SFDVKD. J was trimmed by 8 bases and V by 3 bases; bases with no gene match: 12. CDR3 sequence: CATSDPTSGRQGTQYF. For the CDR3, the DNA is TGTGCCACCAGTGATCCAACTAGCGGCAGGCAGGGTACGCAGTATTTT.

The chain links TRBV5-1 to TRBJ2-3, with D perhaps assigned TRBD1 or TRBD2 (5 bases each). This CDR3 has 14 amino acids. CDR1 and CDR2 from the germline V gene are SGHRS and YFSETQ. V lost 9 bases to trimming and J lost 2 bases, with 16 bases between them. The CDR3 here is CATSKGRNTDTQYF. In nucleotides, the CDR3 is TGCGCCACCTCAAAGGGACGGAACACAGATACGCAGTATTTT.

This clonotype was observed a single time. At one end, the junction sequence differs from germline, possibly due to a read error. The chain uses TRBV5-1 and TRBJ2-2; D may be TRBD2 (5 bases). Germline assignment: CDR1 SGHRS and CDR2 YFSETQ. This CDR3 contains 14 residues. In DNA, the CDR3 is TGCGCCAGCAGCTTGGAAGGGCCCACCGGGGAGCCGTTTTTT. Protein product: CASSLEGPTGEPFF.

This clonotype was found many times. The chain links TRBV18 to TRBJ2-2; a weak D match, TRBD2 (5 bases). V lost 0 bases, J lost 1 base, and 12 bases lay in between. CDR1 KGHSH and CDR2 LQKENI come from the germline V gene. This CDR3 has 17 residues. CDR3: CASSPPEAAGNTGELFF. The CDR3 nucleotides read TGTGCCAGCTCACCACCCGAAGCGGCCGGGAACACCGGGGAGCTGTTTTTT.

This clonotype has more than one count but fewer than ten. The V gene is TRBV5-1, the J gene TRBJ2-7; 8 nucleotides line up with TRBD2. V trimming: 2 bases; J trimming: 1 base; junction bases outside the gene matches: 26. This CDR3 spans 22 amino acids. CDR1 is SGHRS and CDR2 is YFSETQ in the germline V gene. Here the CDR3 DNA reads TGCGCCAGCAGCTTAATCGGGGGGCCAGTAACGAGCGGGAGACTCTTTTCCTACGAGCAGTACTTC. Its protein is CASSLIGGPVTSGRLFSYEQYF.

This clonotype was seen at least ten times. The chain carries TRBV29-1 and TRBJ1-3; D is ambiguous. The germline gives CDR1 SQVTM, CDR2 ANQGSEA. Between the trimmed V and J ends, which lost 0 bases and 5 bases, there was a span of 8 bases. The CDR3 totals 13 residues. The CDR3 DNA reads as TGCAGCGTTGAAGAGAGTGGGAGAAACACCATATATTTT. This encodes CSVEESGRNTIYF.

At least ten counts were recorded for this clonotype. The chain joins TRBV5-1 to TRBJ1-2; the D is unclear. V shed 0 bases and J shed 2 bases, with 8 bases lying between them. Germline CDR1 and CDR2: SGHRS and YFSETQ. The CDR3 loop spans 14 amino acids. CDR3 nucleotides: TGCGCCAGCAGCTTGGCCTTGGACAACTATGGCTACACCTTC. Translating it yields CASSLALDNYGYTF.

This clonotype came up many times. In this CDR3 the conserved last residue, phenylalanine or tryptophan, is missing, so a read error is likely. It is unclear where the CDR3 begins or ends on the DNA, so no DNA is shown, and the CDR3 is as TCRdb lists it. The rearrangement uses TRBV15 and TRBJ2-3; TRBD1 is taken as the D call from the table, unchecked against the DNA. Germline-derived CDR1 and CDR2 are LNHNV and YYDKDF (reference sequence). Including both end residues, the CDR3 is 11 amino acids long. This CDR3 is CATTVGYPGAC.

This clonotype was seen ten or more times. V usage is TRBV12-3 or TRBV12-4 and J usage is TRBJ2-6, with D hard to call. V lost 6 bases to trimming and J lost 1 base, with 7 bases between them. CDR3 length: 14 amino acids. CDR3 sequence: CASSPGSGANVLTF. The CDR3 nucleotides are TGTGCCAGCAGCCCCGGTTCTGGGGCCAACGTCCTGACTTTC.

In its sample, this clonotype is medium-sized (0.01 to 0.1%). CDR3 bases: TGCAGTGATACGAACGTTAGGGGTCCCTACAATGAGCAGTTCTTC. Translated, it gives CSDTNVRGPYNEQFF. This sequence joins TRBV20-1 and TRBJ2-1; D is possibly TRBD1 (5 bases). The CDR3 loop spans 15 amino acids. The V end lost 7 bases, the J end lost 2 bases, and 18 bases lay between the germline ends. Germline values: CDR1 DFQATT, CDR2 SNEGSKA (reference sequence).

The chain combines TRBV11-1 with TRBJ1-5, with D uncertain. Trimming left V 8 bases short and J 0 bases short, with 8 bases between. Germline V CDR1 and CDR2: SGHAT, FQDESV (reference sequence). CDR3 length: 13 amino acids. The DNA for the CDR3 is TGTGCCAGCGGGCCAGATAGCAATCAGCCCCAGCATTTT. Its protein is CASGPDSNQPQHF.

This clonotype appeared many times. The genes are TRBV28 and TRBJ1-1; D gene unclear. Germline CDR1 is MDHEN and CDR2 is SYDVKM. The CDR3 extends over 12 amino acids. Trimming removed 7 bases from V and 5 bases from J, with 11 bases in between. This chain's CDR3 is CASTAPYTEAFF. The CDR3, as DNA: TGTGCCAGCACAGCGCCTTATACTGAAGCTTTCTTT.

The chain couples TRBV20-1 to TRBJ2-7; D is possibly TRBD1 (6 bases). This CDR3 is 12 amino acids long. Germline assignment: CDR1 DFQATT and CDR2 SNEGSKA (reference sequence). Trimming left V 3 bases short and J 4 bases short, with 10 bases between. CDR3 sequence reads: CSASGGRYEQYF. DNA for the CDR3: TGCAGTGCTAGTGGGGGCAGGTACGAGCAGTACTTC.

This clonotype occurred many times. This CDR3 is CASSRLGNTGELFF. The CDR3 nucleotides are TGCGCCAGCAGTAGACTTGGGAACACCGGGGAGCTGTTTTTT. J is TRBJ2-2 and V is TRBV5-1, with unresolved D. V was cut by 5 bases and J by 1 base, with 9 bases left in between. Germline CDR1 reads SGHRS; CDR2 reads YFSETQ. The CDR3 runs 14 residues.